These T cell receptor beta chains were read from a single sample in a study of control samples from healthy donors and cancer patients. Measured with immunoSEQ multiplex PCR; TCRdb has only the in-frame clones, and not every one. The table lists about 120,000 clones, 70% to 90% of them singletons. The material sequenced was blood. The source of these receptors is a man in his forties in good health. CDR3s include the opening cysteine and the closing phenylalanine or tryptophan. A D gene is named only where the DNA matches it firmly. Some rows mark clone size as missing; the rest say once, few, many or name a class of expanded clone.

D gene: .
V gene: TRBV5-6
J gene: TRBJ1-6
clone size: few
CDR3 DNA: TGTGCCAGCAGCTACCGGACTGGCGGAGGGTCACCCCTCCACTTT
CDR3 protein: CASSYRTGGGSPLHF

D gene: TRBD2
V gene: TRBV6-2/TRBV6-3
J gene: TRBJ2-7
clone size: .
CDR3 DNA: TGTGCCAGCAGCACCGGGACTAGCGGCCTGTGGCAGTACTTC
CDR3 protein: CASSTGTSGLWQYF

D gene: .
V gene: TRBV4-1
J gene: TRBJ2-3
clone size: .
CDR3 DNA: TGCGCCAGCAGCTTCTTTGGGAGCACAGATACGCAGTATTTT
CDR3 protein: CASSFFGSTDTQYF

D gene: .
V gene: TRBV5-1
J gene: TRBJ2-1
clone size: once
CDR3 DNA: TGCGCCAGCTCTAGATACAATGAGCAGTTCTTC
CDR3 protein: CASSRYNEQFF

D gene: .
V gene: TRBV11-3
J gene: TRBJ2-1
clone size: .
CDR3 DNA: TGTGCCAGCAGCCAAACCCGCCACTCCTACAATGAGCAGTTCTTC
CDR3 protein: CASSQTRHSYNEQFF

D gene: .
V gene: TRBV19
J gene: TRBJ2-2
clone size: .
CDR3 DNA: TGTGCCAGTAGTATAGGTATCAAAGGGAACACCGGGGAGCTGTTTTTT
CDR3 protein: CASSIGIKGNTGELFF

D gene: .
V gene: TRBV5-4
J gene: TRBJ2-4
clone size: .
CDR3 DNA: TGTGCCAGCAGCTTGTTCGGGCTTGCCAAAAACATTCAGTACTTC
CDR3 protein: CASSLFGLAKNIQYF

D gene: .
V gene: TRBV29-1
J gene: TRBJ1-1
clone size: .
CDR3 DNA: TGCAGCGTTGAACGGTGGACTGAAGCTTTCTTT
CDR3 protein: CSVERWTEAFF

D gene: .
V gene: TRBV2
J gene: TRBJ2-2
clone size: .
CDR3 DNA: TGTGCCAGCAGTGAATTCAGGGCTGCGGCCGGGGAGCTGTTTTTT
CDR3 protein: CASSEFRAAAGELFF

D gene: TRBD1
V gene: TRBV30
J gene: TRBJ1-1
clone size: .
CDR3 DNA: TGTGCCTGGAGTGTGACAGGGGACACTGAAGCTTTCTTT
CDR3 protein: CAWSVTGDTEAFF

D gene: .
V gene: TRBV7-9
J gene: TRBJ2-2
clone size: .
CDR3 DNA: TGTGCCAGCAGCCCGCGGTTGTACACCGGGGAGCTGTTTTTT
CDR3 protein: CASSPRLYTGELFF

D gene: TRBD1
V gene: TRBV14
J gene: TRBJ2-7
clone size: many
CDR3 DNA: TGTGCCAGCAGCCAGGGACAGGGGCCCGACCGGGGGCAGTACTTC
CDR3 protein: CASSQGQGPDRGQYF

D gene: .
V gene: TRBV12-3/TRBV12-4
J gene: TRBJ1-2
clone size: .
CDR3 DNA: TGTGCCAGCAGTGCCACGGGGGCAGGTGGCTACACCTTC
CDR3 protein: CASSATGAGGYTF

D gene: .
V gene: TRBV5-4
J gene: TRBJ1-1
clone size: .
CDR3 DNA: TGTGCCAGCAGCCGTATGCCGGGCACTGAAGCTTTCTTT
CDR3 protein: CASSRMPGTEAFF

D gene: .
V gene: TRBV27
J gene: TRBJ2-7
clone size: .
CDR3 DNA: TGTGCCAGCAGTTTCCAAAGACAGGAATCCTACGAGCAGTACTTC
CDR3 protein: CASSFQRQESYEQYF

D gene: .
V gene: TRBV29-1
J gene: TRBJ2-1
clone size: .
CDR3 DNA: TGCAGCGTTGGGAACAATGAGCAGTTCTTC
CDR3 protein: CSVGNNEQFF

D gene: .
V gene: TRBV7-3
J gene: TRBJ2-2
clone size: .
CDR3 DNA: TGTGCCAGCAGCTATCACATGGTCACCGGGGAGCTGTTTTTT
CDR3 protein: CASSYHMVTGELFF

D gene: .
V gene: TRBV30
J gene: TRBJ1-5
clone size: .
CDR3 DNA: TGTGCCTGGAGTGCTCAGGACAATCAGCCCCAGCATTTT
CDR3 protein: CAWSAQDNQPQHF